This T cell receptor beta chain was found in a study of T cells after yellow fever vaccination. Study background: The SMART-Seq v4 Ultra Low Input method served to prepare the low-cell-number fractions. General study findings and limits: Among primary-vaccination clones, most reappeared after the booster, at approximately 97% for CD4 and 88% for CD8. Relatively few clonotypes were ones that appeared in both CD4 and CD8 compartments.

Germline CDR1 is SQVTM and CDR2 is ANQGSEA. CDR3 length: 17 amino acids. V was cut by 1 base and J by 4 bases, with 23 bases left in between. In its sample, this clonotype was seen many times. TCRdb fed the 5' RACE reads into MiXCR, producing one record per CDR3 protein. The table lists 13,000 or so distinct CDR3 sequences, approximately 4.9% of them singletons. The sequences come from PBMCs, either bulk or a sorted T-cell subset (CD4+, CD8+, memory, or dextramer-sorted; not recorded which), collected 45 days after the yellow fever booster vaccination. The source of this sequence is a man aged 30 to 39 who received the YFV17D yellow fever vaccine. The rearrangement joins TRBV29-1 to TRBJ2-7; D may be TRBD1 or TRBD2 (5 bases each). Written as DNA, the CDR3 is TGCAGCGTTGAAGTTACCGATGGGACCGAGGTCGTGTACGAGCAGTACTTC. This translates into CSVEVTDGTEVVYEQYF.